The 24 T cell receptor beta chains presented below share a single source sample, sequenced in a study of shared clonotypes between healthy human individuals. Here immunoSEQ multiplex PCR was the method, and the copy in TCRdb shows in-frame clones only, minus some. The sample lists approximately 2,300,000 clones; 92% were seen once. Specimen: naive CD4+ T cells from PBMCs. Subset here: CD45RA+ positively selected. All receptors come from a man between 18 and 35 years old in good health. Some clones in this sample may be carry-over from other donors' samples.

V is TRBV7-3 and J is TRBJ2-2; tentatively, D is TRBD2 (7 bases). V gave up 6 bases and J gave up 4 bases, with 15 bases separating them. The CDR3 consists of 15 residues. The germline V gene has CDR1 SGHTA and CDR2 FQGTGA. The CDR3 protein is CASSKGGGATGELFF. DNA for the CDR3: TGTGCCAGCAGTAAAGGGGGAGGGGCCACCGGGGAGCTGTTTTTT.

In this sample, this clone turned up once. The chain uses TRBV7-2 and TRBJ2-2, with D possibly being TRBD2 (5 bases). Trimming cost V 1 base and J 6 bases, with 9 bases left between them. Germline-derived CDR1 and CDR2 are SGHTA and FQGNSA. The CDR3 extends over 14 amino acids. CDR3 nucleotides: TGTGCCAGCAGCTTAGTGAGGGCAGCCGGGGAGCTGTTTTTT. Its protein is CASSLVRAAGELFF. Full variable domain (rest looked up from reference TRBV7-2 and TRBJ2-2): GAGVSQSPSNKVTEKGKDVELRCDPISGHTALYWYRQSLGQGLEFLIYFQGNSAPDKSGLPSDRFSAERTGGSVSTLTIQRTQQEDSAVYLCASSLVRAAGELFFGEGSRLTVL.

The CDR3 nucleotides read TGCAGCGTGTATGGGCGGGACCATGAGCAGTTCTTC. This translates into CSVYGRDHEQFF. The chain combines TRBV29-1 with TRBJ2-1; the D gene is possibly TRBD2 (6 bases). Germline-derived CDR1 and CDR2 are SQVTM and ANQGSEA. There are 12 residues in the CDR3. V was trimmed by 6 bases and J by 8 bases, leaving 14 bases between them.

As for this clone: This clone may be a read error of a much larger clone one base away. The same CDR3 can be traced to other DNA sequences in this sample. V is TRBV7-8 and J is TRBJ1-1; no clear D. Deletions cut 1 base from V and 1 base from J, with 4 bases between. The germline V gene encodes CDR1 SGHVS and CDR2 FQNEAQ. The CDR3 has 13 amino acids. As DNA, the CDR3 is TGTGCCAGCAGCTTAGGCAGGAACACTGAAGCTTTCTTT. Its protein product is CASSLGRNTEAFF.

The chain has TRBV28 and TRBJ2-7; 9 nucleotides match TRBD2. V was clipped by 1 base and J by 2 bases; unmatched bases: 6. CDR1 MDHEN and CDR2 SYDVKM come from the germline V gene. The CDR3 loop spans 16 amino acids. The CDR3 sequence is CASSLFFLAGPYEQYF. In nucleotides, the CDR3 is TGTGCCAGCAGTTTATTTTTCCTAGCGGGACCCTACGAGCAGTACTTC.

The J gene is TRBJ2-5, the V gene TRBV19, with 11 bases that match TRBD2. The junction had 5 bases not matched to a gene; V was cut back by 4 bases and J by 4 bases. CDR3 size: 15 residues. The V gene's germline CDR1 is LNHDA and CDR2 SQIVND (reference sequence). The CDR3 nucleotides are TGTGCCAGTAGTAAACTAGCGGGAGTATTAGAGACCCAGTACTTC. As protein: CASSKLAGVLETQYF.

The chain is built from TRBV18 and TRBJ2-7; D is perhaps TRBD1 or TRBD2 (5 bases each). The CDR3 totals 15 residues. Deletions cut 3 bases from V and 0 bases from J, with 12 bases between. Germline values: CDR1 KGHSH, CDR2 LQKENI. CDR3 bases: TGTGCCAGCTCACCGGGGGATGCGAGCTCCTACGAGCAGTACTTC. This gives the protein CASSPGDASSYEQYF.

The chain recombines TRBV19 with TRBJ1-5; D is unresolved. The CDR3 sequence is 14 residues long. Germline assignment: CDR1 LNHDA and CDR2 SQIVND (reference sequence). The V and J ends lost 3 bases and 10 bases respectively, with 16 bases between them. The CDR3: CASSIPVFEGPQHF. For the CDR3, the DNA is TGTGCCAGTAGTATTCCGGTCTTCGAGGGACCCCAGCATTTT.

This chain connects TRBV27 to TRBJ2-7; D gene uncertain. The germline V gene encodes CDR1 MNHEY and CDR2 SMNVEV (reference sequence). The CDR3 has 15 amino acids. V lost 7 bases and J lost 5, with 21 bases in between. CDR3 residues: CASTPLGVNLHEQYF. The CDR3 nucleotides are TGTGCCAGCACCCCCCTTGGGGTTAACCTCCACGAGCAGTACTTC.

V gene TRBV5-1 combines with J gene TRBJ1-1; no clear D. Germline V gene sequence: CDR1 SGHRS, CDR2 YFSETQ. The CDR3 runs to 12 residues. Between the trimmed V and J ends, which lost 4 bases and 5 bases, there was a span of 9 bases. CDR3 coding DNA: TGCGCCAGCAGCCGACCCTCAACTGAAGCTTTCTTT. This gives the protein CASSRPSTEAFF.

This chain joins TRBV6-1 and TRBJ2-7; D remains unclear. The V and J ends lost 5 bases and 4 bases respectively, with 18 bases between them. Per germline, CDR1 MNHNS and CDR2 SASEGT. CDR3 length equals 15 residues. The CDR3 DNA reads as TGTGCCAGCAGTCTCACGAGTGGGGTTTGGTACGAGCAGTACTTC. Its translation is CASSLTSGVWYEQYF.

The chain joins TRBV19 to TRBJ1-3; D call uncertain. Germline V lookup: CDR1 LNHDA, CDR2 SQIVND (reference sequence). V lost 8 bases, J lost 0 bases, and 23 bases lay in between. The length of the CDR3 is 18 residues. The CDR3 region has the DNA TGTGCCAGTTGCCCGGGAGGGCGGCTAGGCTACTCTGGAAACACCATATATTTT. It yields the protein CASCPGGRLGYSGNTIYF.

The chain joins TRBV19 to TRBJ2-3, with D possibly TRBD2 on 6 matching bases. Germline V gene data show CDR1 as LNHDA and CDR2 as SQIVND (reference sequence). This CDR3 region has 14 residues. V was clipped by 6 bases and J by 2 bases, with 12 bases between them. The CDR3 reads CASSRRATTDTQYF. CDR3 DNA: TGTGCCAGTAGCCGGAGGGCAACCACAGATACGCAGTATTTT.

This clone was seen a handful of times. This chain connects TRBV7-2 to TRBJ1-1; D gene uncertain. Germline V CDR1 and CDR2: SGHTA, FQGNSA. The V end lost 6 bases, the J end lost 11 bases, and 16 bases lay between the germline ends. The CDR3 runs 12 residues. DNA of the CDR3: TGTGCCAGCAGAAAAATCCACGAGGCGGCTTTCTTT. Its translation is CASRKIHEAAFF.

V is TRBV5-1 and J is TRBJ2-7; TRBD1 agrees at 10 bases. CDR3 length equals 17 residues. The germline V gene has CDR1 SGHRS and CDR2 YFSETQ. Trimming removed 0 bases from V and 6 bases from J; junction bases left unmatched: 12. DNA of the CDR3: TGCGCCAGCAGCTTGGTATTAGGGACAGGGGTTGGTAGCGAGCAGTACTTC. Translation gives CASSLVLGTGVGSEQYF.

The V gene is TRBV9, the J gene TRBJ2-7; D might be TRBD1 (5 bases). Germline loops: CDR1 SGDLS, CDR2 YYNGEE. The CDR3 runs to 17 residues. Trimming left V 3 bases short and J 0 bases short, with 19 bases between. CDR3 nucleotide sequence: TGTGCCAGCAGCGCCCAAGACCCGGTAACAGGCTCCTACGAGCAGTACTTC. Amino acid sequence: CASSAQDPVTGSYEQYF.

Concerning this clone itself: This sample includes further DNA sequences coding for the same CDR3. V and J are TRBV28 and TRBJ1-2; 8 bases line up with TRBD1. In germline, CDR1 is MDHEN, CDR2 SYDVKM. The J segment lost 5 bases and the V segment lost 6 bases, leaving 8 bases of the junction unmatched. The CDR3 is 14 amino acids. Written as DNA, the CDR3 is TGTGCCAGCAGCCCGACAGGGGCTGGGTATGGCTACACCTTC. It specifies CASSPTGAGYGYTF.

The V gene is TRBV14, the J gene TRBJ2-5; D is ambiguous. Trimming stripped 1 base from V and 1 base from J, with 16 bases between. This CDR3 is 17 amino acids long. CDR1 and CDR2 from the germline V gene are SGHDN and FVKESK. The DNA of the CDR3 is TGTGCCAGCAGCCAAGGGTTTTTACGACTCTCCCAAGAGACCCAGTACTTC. Its protein product is CASSQGFLRLSQETQYF.

This clone appeared a single time. The rearrangement joins TRBV4-1 to TRBJ2-1, with D unclear. The germline gives CDR1 MGHRA, CDR2 YSYEKL. Trimming took 0 bases from V and 6 from J, leaving 12 bases between them. CDR3 length: 15 residues. The CDR3 sequence: CASSQDPGSVNEQFF. CDR3 sequence (DNA): TGCGCCAGCAGCCAAGACCCAGGTTCGGTCAATGAGCAGTTCTTC.

The chain joins TRBV5-4 to TRBJ2-7; the D is unclear. The CDR3 loop spans 11 amino acids. Germline lookup yields CDR1 SGHNT and CDR2 YYREEE (reference sequence). V dropped 4 bases and J dropped 3 bases, with 5 bases sitting between them. The CDR3 reads CASSPLYEQYF. The CDR3 DNA follows: TGTGCCAGCAGCCCGCTCTACGAGCAGTACTTC.

The chain recombines TRBV5-8 with TRBJ1-2; no clear D. V lost 0 bases and J 4 bases, leaving 7 bases between the germline ends. Germline loops: CDR1 SGHTS, CDR2 YDEGEE. The CDR3 sequence is 13 residues long. Here the CDR3 reads CASSLGEAYGYTF. The CDR3 DNA follows: TGTGCCAGCAGCTTGGGGGAGGCCTATGGCTACACCTTC.

The chain links TRBV7-2 to TRBJ1-4; tentative D call: TRBD1 (6 bases). Germline V lookup: CDR1 SGHTA, CDR2 FQGNSA. Trimming shortened V by 5 bases and J by 7 bases, and 20 bases separated the two germline ends. This CDR3 region has 16 residues. The CDR3 DNA sequence: TGTGCCAGCAGCCCCTGGACAGCCCAATTAGGTGAAAAACTGTTTTTT. Amino acid sequence: CASSPWTAQLGEKLFF.

The chain uses TRBV28 and TRBJ1-1; the match to TRBD1 covers 8 bases. CDR3 size: 15 residues. Germline-derived CDR1 and CDR2 are MDHEN and SYDVKM. The trim removed 4 bases at V and 3 bases at J, leaving 7 bases unmatched. CDR3 in amino acids: CASSYRGAFDTEAFF. The CDR3 DNA sequence: TGTGCCAGCAGTTACAGGGGGGCCTTCGACACTGAAGCTTTCTTT.

For this clone: The same CDR3 also results from other DNA sequences found in this sample. This chain uses TRBV7-3 with TRBJ2-3, with TRBD2 matching over 12 bases. The V segment lost 5 bases and the J segment 2 bases; nucleotides outside the gene matches: 2. The germline V gene has CDR1 SGHTA and CDR2 FQGTGA. The length of the CDR3 is 15 residues. The CDR3, as DNA: TGTGCCAGCAGCCGACTAGCGGGGGTCACAGATACGCAGTATTTT. Translation gives CASSRLAGVTDTQYF.